This TCR beta chain was sequenced in a study of cytomegalovirus exposure and HLA in healthy donors. Vbeta (60) and Jbeta (13) primers were used in the PCR. This table comes from immunoSEQ multiplex PCR, and its TCRdb copy is limited to in-frame clones, with some not included. Among under 200,000 clones, over 65% were seen once, and the ten largest hold 2% to 2.5%. About this clone itself: The antigen remains undetermined.

Findings of the study overall: A later analysis reportedly found fewer N-insertions in an Asian-associated ancestry cluster than the roughly 700-donor mean. A later analysis reported that several of the most significant clusters appeared to be linked to common viral pathogens, among them Epstein-Barr virus. Prior analysis indicated that the majority of TCR beta V segments exhibited productivity approximately 90% or approximately 30% of the time. A later analysis showed HLA-associated TCR beta chains outstripping equally common others in clonal expansion.

After removal of 0 bases from V and 3 bases from J, the junction contained 7 bases not matched to a gene. The CDR3 runs to 17 residues. CDR1 is SGHRS and CDR2 is YFSETQ in the germline V gene. This chain connects TRBV5-1 to TRBJ2-7; the match to TRBD2 covers 12 bases. The receptor was isolated from a man aged 55 to 70 in good health and CMV-seronegative. Sequencing was carried out using PBMCs. The CDR3, as DNA: TGCGCCAGCAGCTTGGAGACTAGCGGGAGTTTTGGCTACGAGCAGTACTTC. It codes for CASSLETSGSFGYEQYF. Looking up the rest from reference TRBV5-1 and TRBJ2-7 gives the full variable domain: KAGVTQTPRYLIKTRGQQVTLSCSPISGHRSVSWYQQTPGQGLQFLFEYFSETQRNKGNFPGRFSGRQFSNSRSEMNVSTLELGDSALYLCASSLETSGSFGYEQYFGPGTRLTVT.